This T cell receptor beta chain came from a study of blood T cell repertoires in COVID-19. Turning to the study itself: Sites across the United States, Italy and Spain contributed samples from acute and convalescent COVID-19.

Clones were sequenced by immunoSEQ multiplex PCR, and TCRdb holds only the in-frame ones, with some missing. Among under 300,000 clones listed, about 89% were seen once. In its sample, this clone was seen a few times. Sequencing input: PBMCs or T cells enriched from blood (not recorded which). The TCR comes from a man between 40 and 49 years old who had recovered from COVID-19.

CDR3 sequence: CASTASFVNTEAFF. CDR3 DNA: TGTGCCAGTACTGCATCGTTTGTGAACACTGAAGCTTTCTTT. The chain uses TRBV2 and TRBJ1-1; D not resolved. Trimming removed 9 bases at V and 0 bases at J, with 14 bases between. From germline, CDR1 is SNHLY and CDR2 FYNNEI. The CDR3 runs to 14 residues. The whole variable domain, remainder taken from reference TRBV2 and TRBJ1-1, is EPEVTQTPSHQVTQMGQEVILRCVPISNHLYFYWYRQILGQKVEFLVSFYNNEISEKSEIFDDQFSVERPDGSNFTLKIRSTKLEDSAMYFCASTASFVNTEAFFGQGTRLTVV.